This paragraph covers one TCR beta chain sequence. Authors' analysis steps: Counts of nucleated cells, estimated from reference gene primer amplification, were obtained. Using immunoSEQ multiplex PCR, the repertoire was profiled, and TCRdb retains in-frame clones only, with some absent. D and trimming come from the DNA, and the V and J calls and clone size come from that table. The data contain more than 11,000 clones, about 83% of them singletons. There are 14 residues in the CDR3. The V gene end was trimmed by 5 bases and the J gene end by 8 bases; junction bases not matched to a gene: 8. The germline gives CDR1 SNHLY, CDR2 FYNNEI. This record comes from a study of blood T cell repertoires in COVID-19. Background on the study: Donors in the United States, Italy and Spain gave samples during acute or convalescent COVID-19. PBMCs, B-cell-depleted T cells, or T cells provided the cDNA or gDNA that made up the material.

V is TRBV2 and J is TRBJ1-1, with 10 positions matching TRBD1. The TCR comes from a woman aged 55-70 years with acute or convalescent COVID-19. Material: peripheral blood. CDR3 DNA sequence: TGTGCCAGCAGTCGCCGGGACAGGGGAACCGAAGCTTTCTTT. Translation gives CASSRRDRGTEAFF. The variable domain in full, with the rest retrieved from reference TRBV2 and TRBJ1-1, is EPEVTQTPSHQVTQMGQEVILRCVPISNHLYFYWYRQILGQKVEFLVSFYNNEISEKSEIFDDQFSVERPDGSNFTLKIRSTKLEDSAMYFCASSRRDRGTEAFFGQGTRLTVV.